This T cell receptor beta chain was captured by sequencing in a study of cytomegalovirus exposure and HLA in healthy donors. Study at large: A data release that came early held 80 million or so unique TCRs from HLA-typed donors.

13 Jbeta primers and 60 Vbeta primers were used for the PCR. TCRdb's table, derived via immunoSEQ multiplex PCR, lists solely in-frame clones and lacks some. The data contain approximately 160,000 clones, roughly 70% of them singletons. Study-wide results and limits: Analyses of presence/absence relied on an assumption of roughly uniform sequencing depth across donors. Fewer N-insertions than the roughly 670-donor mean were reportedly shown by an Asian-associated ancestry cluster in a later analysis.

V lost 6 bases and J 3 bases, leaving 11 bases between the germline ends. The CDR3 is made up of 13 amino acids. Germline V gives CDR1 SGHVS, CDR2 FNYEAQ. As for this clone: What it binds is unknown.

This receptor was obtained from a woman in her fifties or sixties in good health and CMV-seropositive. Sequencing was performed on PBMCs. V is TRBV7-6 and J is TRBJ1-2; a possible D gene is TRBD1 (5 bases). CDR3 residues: CASRRGTDYGYTF. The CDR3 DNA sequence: TGTGCCAGCAGGCGGGGGACGGACTATGGCTACACCTTC.